This record concerns one TCR beta chain sequence. This entry is derived from a study of blood T cell repertoires in COVID-19. V was clipped by 2 bases and J by 3 bases, with 11 bases between them. The germline V gene encodes CDR1 MNHEY and CDR2 SVGAGI. CDR3 size: 16 residues. Per the study methods: Reference gene primer amplification gave estimated nucleated cell counts. Some clones are missing from TCRdb's copy, which holds only in-frame ones; the method was immunoSEQ multiplex PCR. Clone size and the V and J calls come from that table; the DNA yielded D and trimming. The sample carries about 250,000 clones, approximately 90% recorded once. Enrollees, roughly 18 to 89 years old, lived in about two dozen US areas. Assignments of participants to cohorts depended upon their own reported clinical history. What the recovered Cohort 3 donors had was two negative PCRs, clearance, or symptom resolution.

Sequencing used PBMCs or T cells enriched from blood (not recorded which). This TCR derives from a woman younger than 35 who had recovered from COVID-19. The rearrangement uses TRBV6-5 and TRBJ1-6; D might be TRBD1 (6 bases). The CDR3 protein is CASSYADSNYNSPLHF. The CDR3 DNA reads TGTGCCAGCAGTTACGCGGACAGCAACTATAATTCACCCCTCCACTTT.